One sample yielded the 2 T cell receptor beta chains listed below, sequenced in a study of T cell repertoires in cytomegalovirus infection (dated by TCRdb to the late 2010s). No antigen has been assigned to these receptors. The treatment or condition label, as the study defines it: in vitro stimulation with specific CMV peptide epitopes to enrich CMV-specific T cells. TCRdb names Illumina HiSeq 1500 as the instrument used. TCRdb passed the public sequencing reads through fastp at Q25 and MiXCR, retaining productive beta sequences. Rows are unified per CDR3 protein, each entry keeping the most common DNA and genes. This sample holds roughly 920,000 distinct CDR3 sequences; approximately 32% were observed only once. The top ten constitute 10% to 15% of the sample. Sequencing was performed on cultured CD8+ T cells from PBMCs, taken from culture after CMV antigen stimulation. All receptors derive from a human donor in good health (CMV status not recorded). Some clones in this sample may be carry-over from other donors' samples.

Comment on this clonotype: One junction end disagrees with the germline gene, perhaps due to a read error. The chain joins TRBV7-8 to TRBJ2-5; no firm D call. The germline CDR1 and CDR2 sequences are SGHVS and FQNEAQ. This CDR3 contains 14 residues. CDR3: CTSTPLPQQETQYF. The CDR3 DNA reads TGTACCAGCACCCCCCTCCCACAGCAAGAGACCCAGTACTTC.

This clonotype has at least ten counts. The chain combines TRBV7-2 with TRBJ2-3; 8 bases line up with TRBD1. The CDR3 consists of 15 residues. The germline V gene has CDR1 SGHTA and CDR2 FQGNSA. V was clipped by 6 bases and J by 3 bases; unmatched bases: 8. Here the CDR3 reads CASSIGQGLTDTQYF. CDR3 in DNA: TGTGCCAGCAGTATCGGACAGGGTCTTACAGATACGCAGTATTTT.